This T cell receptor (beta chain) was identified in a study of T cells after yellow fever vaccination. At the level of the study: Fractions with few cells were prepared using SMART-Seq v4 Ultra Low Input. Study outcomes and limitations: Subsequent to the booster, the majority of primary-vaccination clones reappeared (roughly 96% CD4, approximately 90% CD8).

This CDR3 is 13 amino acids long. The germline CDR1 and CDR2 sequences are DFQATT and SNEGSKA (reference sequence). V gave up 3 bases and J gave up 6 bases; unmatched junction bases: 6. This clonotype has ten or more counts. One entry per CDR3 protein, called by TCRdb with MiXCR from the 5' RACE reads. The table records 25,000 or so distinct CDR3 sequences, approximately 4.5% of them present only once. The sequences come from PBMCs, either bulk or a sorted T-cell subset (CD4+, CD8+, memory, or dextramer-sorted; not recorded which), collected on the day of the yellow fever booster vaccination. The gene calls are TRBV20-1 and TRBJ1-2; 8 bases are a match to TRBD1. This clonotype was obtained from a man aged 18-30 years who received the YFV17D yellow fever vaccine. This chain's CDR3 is CSASVGTGDGYTF. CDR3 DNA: TGCAGTGCTAGTGTAGGGACAGGAGATGGCTACACCTTC.